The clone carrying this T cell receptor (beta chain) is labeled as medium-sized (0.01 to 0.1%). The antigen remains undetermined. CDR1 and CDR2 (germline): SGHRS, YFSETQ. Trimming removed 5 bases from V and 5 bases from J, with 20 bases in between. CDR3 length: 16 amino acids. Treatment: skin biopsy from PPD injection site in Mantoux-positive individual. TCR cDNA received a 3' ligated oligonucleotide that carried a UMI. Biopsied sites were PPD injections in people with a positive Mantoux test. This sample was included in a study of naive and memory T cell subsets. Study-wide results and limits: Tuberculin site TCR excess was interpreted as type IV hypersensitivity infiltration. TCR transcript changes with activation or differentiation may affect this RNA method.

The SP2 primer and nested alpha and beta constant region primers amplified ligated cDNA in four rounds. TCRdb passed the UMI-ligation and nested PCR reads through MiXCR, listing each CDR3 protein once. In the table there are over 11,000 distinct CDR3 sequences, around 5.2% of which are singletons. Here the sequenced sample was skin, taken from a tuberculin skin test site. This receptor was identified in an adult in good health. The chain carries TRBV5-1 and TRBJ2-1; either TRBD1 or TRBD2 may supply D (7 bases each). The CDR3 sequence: CASSPWGGGGDNEQFF. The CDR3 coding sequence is TGCGCCAGCAGTCCCTGGGGAGGGGGCGGTGACAATGAGCAGTTCTTC. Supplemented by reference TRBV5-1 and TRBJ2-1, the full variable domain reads KAGVTQTPRYLIKTRGQQVTLSCSPISGHRSVSWYQQTPGQGLQFLFEYFSETQRNKGNFPGRFSGRQFSNSRSEMNVSTLELGDSALYLCASSPWGGGGDNEQFFGPGTRLTVL.